This record looks at one TCR beta chain sequence and its context. Its antigen is undetermined. The entry originates in a study of CD4+ T cells in melanoma. Study-wide points: CD8+ T cell, macrophage and B cell function reportedly correlated with neoantigen-specific CD4+ T cells.

Profiled with immunoSEQ multiplex PCR; TCRdb holds only in-frame clones, not every one. This table holds over 130,000 clones, around nine tenths found once. Germline V gene lookup returns CDR1 SNHLY and CDR2 FYNNEI. The CDR3 length is 14 residues. This clonotype was obtained from a human donor with melanoma. V usage is TRBV2 and J usage is TRBJ2-6, with 7 bases that match TRBD2. CDR3 in DNA: TGTGCAGGATCCGGGGGGTCTGGGGCCAACGTCCTGACTTTC. Encoded protein: CAGSGGSGANVLTF.